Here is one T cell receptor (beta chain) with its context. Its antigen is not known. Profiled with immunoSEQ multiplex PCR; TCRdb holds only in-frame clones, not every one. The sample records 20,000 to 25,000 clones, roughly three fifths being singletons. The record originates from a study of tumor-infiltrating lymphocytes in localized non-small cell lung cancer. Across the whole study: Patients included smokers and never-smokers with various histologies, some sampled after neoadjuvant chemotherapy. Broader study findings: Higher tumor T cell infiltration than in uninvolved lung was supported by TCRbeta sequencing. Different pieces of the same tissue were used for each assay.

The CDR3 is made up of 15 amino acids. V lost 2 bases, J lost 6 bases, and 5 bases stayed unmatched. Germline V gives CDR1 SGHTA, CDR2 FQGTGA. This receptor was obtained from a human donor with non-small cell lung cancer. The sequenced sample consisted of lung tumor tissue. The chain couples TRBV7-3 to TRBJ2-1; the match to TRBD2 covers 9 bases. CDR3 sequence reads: CASSLAGGWGNEQFF. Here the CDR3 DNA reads TGTGCCAGCAGCTTAGCGGGAGGGTGGGGCAATGAGCAGTTCTTC.